These 12 T cell receptor beta chains share one sample of origin, sequenced in a study of T cells in Graves' hyperthyroidism and ophthalmopathy. It was RNA transcripts that yielded the amplified TCR beta CDR3 regions. First-round RT-PCR of the TCR CDR3 relied on the HTBI primer set. Using its own MiXCR run on the multiplex PCR reads, TCRdb lists one record per CDR3 protein. The sample includes about 130,000 distinct CDR3 sequences, 22% of them seen just once. The sample taken for sequencing was blood. The receptor source for this set is a woman between 50 and 59 years old with Graves' hyperthyroidism that later progressed to Graves' ophthalmopathy.

The chain recombines TRBV7-9 with TRBJ2-3; 13 positions agree with TRBD2. CDR1 and CDR2 from the germline V gene are SEHNR and FQNEAQ (reference sequence). The CDR3 is 18 residues long. After removal of 5 bases from V and 6 bases from J, the junction contained 14 bases not matched to a gene. The CDR3 bases are TGTGCCAGCAGCCCCGCGGGACTAGCGGGAACCCTAGGGGATACGCAGTATTTT. This translates into CASSPAGLAGTLGDTQYF. The whole variable domain, remainder taken from reference TRBV7-9 and TRBJ2-3, is DTGVSQNPRHKITKRGQNVTFRCDPISEHNRLYWYRQTLGQGPEFLTYFQNEAQLEKSRLLSDRFSAERPKGSFSTLEIQRTEQGDSAMYLCASSPAGLAGTLGDTQYFGPGTRLTVL.

The chain uses TRBV12-3 or TRBV12-4 and TRBJ2-5; 12 nucleotides agree with TRBD1. CDR3 length: 14 amino acids. Losses at the gene ends were 3 bases for V and 7 bases for J; bases not matched to a gene: 3. CDR3 region: CASSFLGQGATQYF. The CDR3 DNA sequence: TGTGCCAGCAGTTTTTTGGGACAGGGGGCGACCCAGTACTTC.

V is TRBV5-1 and J is TRBJ2-1; 7 bases are a match to TRBD1. Germline V gene sequence: CDR1 SGHRS, CDR2 YFSETQ. The CDR3 has 13 amino acids. J lost 8 bases, V lost 1 base, and 3 bases had no gene match. The CDR3 spells CASSLTGVYEQFF. The DNA of the CDR3 is TGCGCCAGCAGCTTGACAGGGGTGTATGAGCAGTTCTTC.

The chain links TRBV20-1 to TRBJ2-1, with D possibly being TRBD1 (6 bases). CDR3 length equals 16 residues. The V gene lost 3 bases and the J gene lost 7 bases, with 22 bases spanning the gap. The germline CDR1 and CDR2 sequences are DFQATT and SNEGSKA (reference sequence). Here the CDR3 DNA reads TGCAGTGCTAGCCGAGGGGGAGATCAGTCACGGAATGAGCAGTTCTTC. Its translation is CSASRGGDQSRNEQFF.

The chain uses TRBV12-3 or TRBV12-4 and TRBJ1-2; D uncertain. This CDR3 comprises 13 residues. Trimming left V 6 bases short and J 0 bases short, with 8 bases between. This CDR3 reads CASSIDTNYGYTF. For the CDR3, the DNA is TGTGCCAGCAGCATCGATACTAACTATGGCTACACCTTC.

The sample holds many counts of this clonotype. The CDR3: CASSRIQGTHEQYF. Here the CDR3 DNA reads TGTGCCAGCAGTCGGATTCAGGGAACACACGAGCAGTACTTC. The V call is TRBV2, the J call TRBJ2-7; possibly TRBD1 for D (5 bases). CDR1 and CDR2 from the germline V gene are SNHLY and FYNNEI. Deletions cut 5 bases from V and 5 bases from J, with 16 bases between. The CDR3 consists of 14 residues.

The gene calls are TRBV3-1 and TRBJ2-2; D not resolved. Germline V gives CDR1 LGHDT, CDR2 YNNKEL (reference sequence). This CDR3 has 12 amino acids. V dropped 4 bases and J dropped 8 bases, with 8 bases sitting between them. The CDR3 nucleotides read TGTGCCAGCAGCCTCATGCGTGGGGAGCTGTTTTTT. Translated, it gives CASSLMRGELFF.

V and J are TRBV29-1 and TRBJ2-3; no clear D gene. V lost 6 bases and J lost 1, with 8 bases in between. Germline V CDR1 and CDR2: SQVTM, ANQGSEA. The CDR3 runs 12 residues. CDR3 bases: TGCAGCGTGGGGATGGGCACAGATACGCAGTATTTT. Residues: CSVGMGTDTQYF.

This clonotype has ten or more counts. The rearrangement uses TRBV3-1 and TRBJ2-7, with D possibly matching TRBD1 (6 bases). This CDR3 has 15 amino acids. Germline assignment: CDR1 LGHDT and CDR2 YNNKEL (reference sequence). The V and J ends lost 4 bases and 2 bases respectively, with 15 bases between them. CDR3 sequence reads: CASSPSRGFTYEQYF. Here the CDR3 DNA reads TGTGCCAGCAGCCCATCGAGGGGGTTCACCTACGAGCAGTACTTC.

The rearrangement joins TRBV10-3 to TRBJ2-5; 8 nucleotides align to TRBD2. Germline assignment: CDR1 ENHRY and CDR2 SYGVKD. After removal of 4 bases from V and 6 bases from J, the junction contained 4 bases not matched to a gene. This CDR3 spans 13 amino acids. CDR3 nucleotide sequence: TGTGCCATCAGTGCTAGCGGGCGAAAGACCCAGTACTTC. It codes for CAISASGRKTQYF.

V usage is TRBV20-1 and J usage is TRBJ2-6, with unresolved D. Germline V gene sequence: CDR1 DFQATT, CDR2 SNEGSKA (reference sequence). Trimming left V 2 bases short and J 0 bases short, with 5 bases between. CDR3 length: 14 residues. The CDR3 nucleotides read TGCAGTGCTAGACTGGACTCTGGGGCCAACGTCCTGACTTTC. Translating it yields CSARLDSGANVLTF.

J is TRBJ2-7 and V is TRBV12-3 or TRBV12-4; 7 positions match TRBD1. Trimming at V came to 3 bases and at J to 5 bases, leaving 10 bases not matched to a gene. The CDR3 has 15 residues. CDR3 nucleotides: TGTGCCAGCAGTTTGGGGGACAGTCGTTACGACGAGCAGTACTTC. Encoded protein: CASSLGDSRYDEQYF.